The clone carrying this TCR beta chain was seen more than once but under ten times. This table comes from immunoSEQ multiplex PCR, and its TCRdb copy is limited to in-frame clones, with some not included. The sample has more than 100,000 clones, roughly 92% seen once. Germline assignment: CDR1 PRHDT and CDR2 FYEKMQ (reference sequence). The CDR3 spans 15 residues. The V end was cut by 4 bases, the J end by 5 bases, with 17 bases between. This entry is derived from a study of control samples from healthy donors and cancer patients. This chain joins TRBV13 and TRBJ2-5; maybe TRBD2 (6 bases). The source material was blood. This receptor was identified in a woman aged 18-30 years in good health. CDR3 in DNA: TGTGCCAGCAGCTCCGGACTACCCCATCACGAGACCCAGTACTTC. This translates into CASSSGLPHHETQYF.